These 8 T cell receptor beta chains were sequenced from one sample in a study of T cells in Graves' hyperthyroidism and ophthalmopathy. Researchers amplified the TCR beta CDR3 regions from RNA transcripts. HTBI primers were employed in a first-round RT-PCR of the TCR CDR3. One entry per CDR3 protein results from TCRdb running MiXCR on the multiplex PCR reads. This sample yields about 510,000 distinct CDR3 sequences, of which approximately 15% are seen a single time; over 11% belongs to the top ten. Sequenced: blood. The receptors stem from a woman aged 40-49 years with Graves' hyperthyroidism.

This clonotype has at least ten counts. The CDR3 coding sequence is TGTGCCATCAACCGACAGGGTGCCCAAGAGACCCAGTACTTC. This gives the protein CAINRQGAQETQYF. The V call is TRBV10-3, the J call TRBJ2-5, with TRBD1 identical over 7 bases. The CDR3 sequence is 14 residues long. V gave up 7 bases and J gave up 1 base; unmatched junction bases: 6. CDR1 is ENHRY and CDR2 is SYGVKD in the germline V gene.

In DNA, the CDR3 is TGTGCCAGTAGTACGTGGACTAGCACAGATACGCAGTATTTT. Protein: CASSTWTSTDTQYF. The chain links TRBV19 to TRBJ2-3; possibly TRBD2 for D (5 bases). CDR3 length: 14 residues. The germline V gene has CDR1 LNHDA and CDR2 SQIVND (reference sequence). The ends were cut back, 4 bases at V and 0 bases at J, with 8 bases in the middle.

This clonotype was seen ten or more times. Written as DNA, the CDR3 is TGTGCCAGCAGTTTGGCAGCCTCCCAGCCCCAGCATTTT. It is translated as CASSLAASQPQHF. The V call is TRBV27, the J call TRBJ1-5, with no clear D. Trimming pared 3 bases from V and 7 bases from J, leaving 10 bases between. Germline CDR1 is MNHEY and CDR2 is SMNVEV (reference sequence). The CDR3 extends over 13 amino acids.

The rearrangement joins TRBV7-9 to TRBJ2-2; D call uncertain. The germline V gene encodes CDR1 SEHNR and CDR2 FQNEAQ (reference sequence). This CDR3 contains 14 residues. The V gene lost 2 bases and the J gene lost 6 bases, with 10 bases spanning the gap. This chain's CDR3 is CASSLFSDAGELFF. Here the CDR3 DNA reads TGTGCCAGCAGCTTATTTTCGGATGCCGGGGAGCTGTTTTTT.

This clonotype occurred many times. The chain has TRBV20-1 and TRBJ2-7; TRBD2 might be the D (6 bases). The CDR3 contains 16 residues. Trimming pared 5 bases from V and 3 bases from J, leaving 23 bases between. Germline values: CDR1 DFQATT, CDR2 SNEGSKA (reference sequence). The CDR3 reads CSASPFTAGMIYEQYF. The CDR3 DNA sequence: TGCAGTGCTTCCCCCTTCACAGCGGGCATGATCTACGAGCAGTACTTC.

At least ten counts were recorded for this clonotype. The chain links TRBV6-2 or TRBV6-3 to TRBJ2-7, with D possibly TRBD1 on 6 matching bases. Trimming took 2 bases from V and 0 from J, leaving 11 bases between them. CDR3 length equals 15 residues. Germline lookup yields CDR1 MNHEY and CDR2 SVGEGT. The CDR3, as DNA: TGTGCCAGCAGTTACGGCAGGGGAAACTCCTACGAGCAGTACTTC. This sequence encodes CASSYGRGNSYEQYF.

This clonotype was seen at least ten times. This sequence joins TRBV5-1 and TRBJ2-7; 9 bases line up with TRBD1. Germline trimming cut 3 bases from V and 3 bases from J; bases unmatched to any gene: 7. The CDR3 has 15 amino acids. The V gene's germline CDR1 is SGHRS and CDR2 YFSETQ. The CDR3 nucleotides read TGCGCCAGCAGCTCTACCGGGACAGGGTTCTACGAGCAGTACTTC. Its translation: CASSSTGTGFYEQYF.

Many counts were recorded for this clonotype. The V and J genes are TRBV7-9 and TRBJ1-1; 7 bases are a match to TRBD1. CDR1 and CDR2 (germline): SEHNR, FQNEAQ (reference sequence). CDR3 length equals 13 residues. J was trimmed by 4 bases and V by 7 bases; bases with no gene match: 6. In DNA form, the CDR3 reads TGTGCCAGCAAACAGGGGTCGGGCACTGAAGCTTTCTTT. Its protein product is CASKQGSGTEAFF.